What follows is one T cell receptor beta chain and its context. Its antigen is undetermined. The sample originates from a study of early T cells in non-severe SARS-CoV-2 infection. For the study at large: RNA in bulk from unsorted whole blood was sequenced, and chains were unpaired. Points from the study as a whole: Sequences matched to VDJdb favored anti-spike CD8 responses, while private and CD4 specificities were missed.

Looked up from germline, CDR1 is LGHDT and CDR2 is YNNKEL (reference sequence). Trimming at V came to 4 bases and at J to 5 bases, leaving 4 bases not matched to a gene. This CDR3 is built from 14 residues. cDNA molecules, individually, were tagged with unique molecular identifiers. One entry per CDR3 protein results from TCRdb running MiXCR on the 5' RACE reads. The table shows approximately 80,000 distinct CDR3 sequences, with approximately 10% occurring only once. The sequence derives from an adult who was a healthcare worker with PCR-confirmed SARS-CoV-2 infection or an uninfected control (not recorded which). The rearrangement uses TRBV3-1 and TRBJ2-2; 7 bases agree with TRBD1. The sequencing here drew on whole blood, taken at baseline. The CDR3 sequence is CASSPGQRTGELFF. For the CDR3, the DNA is TGTGCCAGCAGCCCGGGACAGCGGACCGGGGAGCTGTTTTTT.